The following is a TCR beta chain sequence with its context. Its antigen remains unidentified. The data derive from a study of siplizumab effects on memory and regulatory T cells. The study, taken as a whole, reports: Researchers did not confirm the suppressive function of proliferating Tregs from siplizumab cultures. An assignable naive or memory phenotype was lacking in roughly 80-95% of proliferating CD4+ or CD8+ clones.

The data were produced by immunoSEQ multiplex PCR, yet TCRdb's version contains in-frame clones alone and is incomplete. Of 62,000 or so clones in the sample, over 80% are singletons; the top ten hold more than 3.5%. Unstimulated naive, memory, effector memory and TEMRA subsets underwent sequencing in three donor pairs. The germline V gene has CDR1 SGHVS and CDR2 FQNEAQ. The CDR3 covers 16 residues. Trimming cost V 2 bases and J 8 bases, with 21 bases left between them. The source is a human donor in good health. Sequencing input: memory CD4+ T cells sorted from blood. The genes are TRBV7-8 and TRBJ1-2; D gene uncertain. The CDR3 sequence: CASSLFRGVIYGGYTF. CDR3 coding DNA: TGTGCCAGCAGCTTATTTCGCGGGGTAATTTACGGCGGCTACACCTTC.